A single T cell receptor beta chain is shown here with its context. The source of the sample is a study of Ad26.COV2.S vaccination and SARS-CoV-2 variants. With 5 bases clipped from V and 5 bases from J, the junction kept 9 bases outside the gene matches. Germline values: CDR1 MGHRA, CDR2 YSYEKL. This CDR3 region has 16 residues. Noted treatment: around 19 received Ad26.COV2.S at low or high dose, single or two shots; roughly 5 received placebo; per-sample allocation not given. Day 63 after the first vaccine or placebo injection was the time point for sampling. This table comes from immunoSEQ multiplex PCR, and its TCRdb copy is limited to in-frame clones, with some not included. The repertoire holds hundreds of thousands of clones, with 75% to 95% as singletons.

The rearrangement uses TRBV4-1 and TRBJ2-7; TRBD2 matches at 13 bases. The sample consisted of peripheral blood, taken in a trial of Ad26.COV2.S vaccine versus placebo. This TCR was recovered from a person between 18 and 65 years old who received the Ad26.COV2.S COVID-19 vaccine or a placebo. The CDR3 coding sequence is TGCGCCAGCAGCTCGGGACTAGCGGGATATCGTCACGAGCAGTACTTC. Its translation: CASSSGLAGYRHEQYF.